Presented here are 13 T cell receptor beta chains from one specimen sequenced in a study of CD8+ T cells in alopecia areata. Extraction and reverse transcription of RNA yielded cDNA as the sequencing template. This table comes from immunoSEQ multiplex PCR, and its TCRdb copy is limited to in-frame clones, with some not included. The record shows 200,000 to 300,000 clones for this sample, with no singletons present. The pooled cutaneous lymph node cells were sorted using several markers (CD4, CD8alpha, NKG2D, NKG2ACE and others). The sequencing sample was made of CD4+ T cells sorted from a lymph node. These receptors originate from a C3H/HeJ mouse with alopecia areata. The MHC haplotype of the strain is H2-k.

This clone was recorded a few times. Gene and germline names: mouse. The DNA ends 4 residues before the CDR3 does, and the rest of the CDR3 is filled in from the germline J gene. This chain links TRBV13-2 with TRBJ2-2, with 8 positions matching TRBD2. Losses at the gene ends were 3 bases for V and 2 bases for J; bases not matched to a gene: 6. The CDR3 runs to 16 residues. Germline V CDR1 and CDR2: NNHNN, SYGAGS (reference sequence). The CDR3 loop is CASGGARGGNTGQLYF. The sequenced CDR3 bases are TGTGCCAGCGGTGGGGCCCGGGGGGGCAACACCGGG.

As concerns this clone: The genes and germline here are from mouse. The read ends 4 residues early relative to the CDR3; the germline J gene fills the gap. The gene calls are TRBV13-3 and TRBJ2-7; perhaps TRBD2 as D (7 bases). V lost 0 bases to trimming and J lost 2 bases, with 15 bases between them. CDR3 length: 16 residues. Germline lookup yields CDR1 NNHDY and CDR2 SYVADS. This CDR3 reads CASSDVWGALTYEQYF. The DNA read from the CDR3 is TGTGCCAGCAGTGATGTGTGGGGGGCGCTGACCTAT.

With respect to this clone: The gene symbols are mouse symbols. The read halts 4 residues ahead of the CDR3 end, with the missing end drawn from the germline J gene. This same CDR3 is encoded by further DNA sequences in the sample. The chain employs TRBV19 and TRBJ2-3; possible D gene TRBD2, 6 bases. The CDR3 consists of 15 residues. V lost 2 bases to trimming and J lost 0 bases, with 10 bases between them. The V gene's germline CDR1 is FNHDT and CDR2 SITEND (reference sequence). This CDR3 reads CASSIGGSSAETLYF. CDR3 DNA (partial): TGTGCCAGCAGTATCGGGGGGTCTAGTGCAGAA.

Remarks on this clone: Mouse germline and gene names are used. Read coverage stops 4 residues before the CDR3 terminus; the germline J gene supplies the remainder. The sample contains more than one DNA sequence encoding this CDR3. The chain has TRBV1 and TRBJ2-2; D uncertain. The V gene lost 0 bases and the J gene lost 2 bases, with 7 bases spanning the gap. Germline assignment: CDR1 NSQYPW and CDR2 LRSPGD (reference sequence). The CDR3 is made up of 15 amino acids. The CDR3 sequence is CTCSADRQNTGQLYF. Partial CDR3 DNA: TGCACCTGCAGTGCAGATCGCCAGAACACCGGG.

This clone was picked up a small number of times. Genes here carry mouse names. The read is 4 residues too short to cover the CDR3 end, so that end is filled in from the germline J gene. This specimen includes other DNA sequences encoding the same CDR3. The gene calls are TRBV5 and TRBJ2-7, with TRBD2 as a possible D gene (6 bases). Germline V gene data show CDR1 as LGHNA and CDR2 as YNLKQL (reference sequence). The CDR3 length is 12 residues. CDR3: CASSQLGYEQYF. The CDR3 bases that were read are TGTGCCAGCAGCCAGCTGGGGTAT.

This clone was seen a handful of times. Gene names and germline match the mouse. The read comes to an end 4 residues before the CDR3 does, leaving the germline J gene to fill in the end. The chain has TRBV13-2 and TRBJ2-5; TRBD1 aligns across 7 bases. CDR1 and CDR2 from the germline V gene are NNHNN and SYGAGS (reference sequence). This CDR3 is built from 15 residues. The V segment lost 3 bases and the J segment 1 base; nucleotides outside the gene matches: 5. This CDR3 reads CASGALTGDQDTQYF. CDR3 DNA, as far as it was read: TGTGCCAGCGGTGCTCTTACAGGGGACCAAGAC.

This clone was observed a handful of times. Genes and germline come from the mouse. Read coverage stops 4 residues before the CDR3 terminus; the germline J gene supplies the remainder. This sample also contains other DNA sequences that code for the same CDR3. The V call is TRBV1, the J call TRBJ1-1; D uncertain. This CDR3 comprises 13 residues. Germline V lookup: CDR1 NSQYPW, CDR2 LRSPGD (reference sequence). The germline V and J ends were trimmed by 1 base and 0 bases, with 3 bases remaining between them. The CDR3 loop reads CTCSAGENTEVFF. CDR3 DNA, as far as it was read: TGCACCTGCAGTGCAGGGGAGAACACA.

In this sample, this clone turned up a few times. Gene names are mouse gene names. The read finishes 4 residues shy of the CDR3 end, and the germline J gene is used to complete it. The V gene is TRBV13-1, the J gene TRBJ2-2; TRBD1 matches 8 bases. The CDR3 has 13 residues. The germline gives CDR1 NSHNY, CDR2 SYGAGN. The CDR3 reads CASRTGEIGQLYF. The CDR3 bases that were read are TGTGCCAGCAGGACAGGGGAGATCGGG.

This clone was detected only a few times. Germline and genes: mouse. The same CDR3 can be traced to other DNA sequences in this sample. The part of the CDR3 DNA that was read is TGTGCCAGCGGTGATGCAGGGGATTCCTATAATTCGCCC. Translated: CASGDAGDSYNSP. The whole CDR3 sequence reads CASGDAGDSYNSPLYF. The V call is TRBV13-2, the J call TRBJ1-6, with D possibly matching TRBD1 (6 bases). The read gets to within 3 residues of the CDR3 end, and the germline J gene fills in the rest. TRBJ1-6 falls under the ORF class, with uncertain function. CDR3 size: 16 residues. Germline CDR1 NNHNN, CDR2 SYGAGS (reference sequence). V was cut by 0 bases and J by 0 bases, with 7 bases left in between.

As to this clone: Gene names denote mouse genes. The CDR3 end lies 4 residues beyond the end of the read and is filled in from the germline J gene. J is TRBJ2-3 and V is TRBV13-1, with a weak D call TRBD2 (6 bases). CDR1 is NSHNY and CDR2 is SYGAGN in the germline V gene. The CDR3 is 13 residues long. The V gene lost 3 bases and the J gene lost 3 bases, with 8 bases spanning the gap. CDR3 amino acids: CASSGDLAETLYF. Incomplete CDR3 DNA: TGTGCCAGCAGTGGGGACTTGGCAGAA.

Comments on this clone: The gene symbols are mouse symbols. The observed sequence ends 3 residues before the CDR3 terminus, with the missing tail filled in from the germline J gene. The V gene is TRBV5, the J gene TRBJ1-6; a weak D match, TRBD1 (5 bases). TRBJ1-6 is classed as an ORF, of uncertain function. The V end was cut by 1 base, the J end by 5 bases, with 9 bases between. Germline V gene lookup returns CDR1 LGHNA and CDR2 YNLKQL (reference sequence). The CDR3 is 15 amino acids. The CDR3: CASSQAPGHNSPLYF. The part of the CDR3 DNA that was read is TGTGCCAGCAGCCAAGCCCCAGGGCATAATTCGCCC.

This clone has more than one count but fewer than ten. Gene labels here are mouse ones. The read stops 4 residues short of the end of the CDR3; the missing end is completed from the germline J gene. The same CDR3 is also encoded by other DNA sequences in this sample. The chain is built from TRBV13-1 and TRBJ2-1; 12 bases match TRBD1. Trimming cost V 4 bases and J 4 bases; bases outside gene matches: 3. The germline gives CDR1 NSHNY, CDR2 SYGAGN. The CDR3 runs to 15 residues. The CDR3 spells CASSPGQGAYAEQFF. The covered CDR3 bases are TGTGCCAGCAGTCCGGGACAGGGGGCTTATGCT.

Details on this clone: The listed genes are named as in mouse. The sequence runs out 4 residues before the end of the CDR3; the remainder is reconstructed from the germline J gene. J is TRBJ1-2 and V is TRBV13-1, with D tentatively TRBD1 (6 bases). Germline lookup yields CDR1 NSHNY and CDR2 SYGAGN. The CDR3 is 15 amino acids. The germline V and J ends were trimmed by 1 base and 3 bases, with 13 bases remaining between them. The CDR3 loop reads CASSDLTGKDSDYTF. CDR3 bases read: TGTGCCAGCAGTGATCTAACAGGGAAGGACTCC.